Below, 28 T cell receptor beta chains from the same sample are listed, as sequenced in a study of blood T cell repertoires in COVID-19. Assay: immunoSEQ multiplex PCR; the TCRdb copy retains only in-frame clones and omits some. Of some 26,000 clones listed, about 80% were seen once; the top ten hold about 43%. The sequencing sample was made of peripheral blood. These receptors were obtained from a man in his sixties or seventies with acute or convalescent COVID-19.

The genes are TRBV5-1 and TRBJ2-5; 7 bases line up with TRBD2. The CDR3 loop spans 13 amino acids. Germline V gene sequence: CDR1 SGHRS, CDR2 YFSETQ. The V and J ends lost 4 bases and 9 bases, in that order; junction bases with no gene match: 9. DNA of the CDR3: TGCGCCAGCAGCCCCACTAGCGACGGGGCCCAGTACTTC. Amino acids: CASSPTSDGAQYF.

This clone was recorded a few times. This chain joins TRBV6-5 and TRBJ1-1, with TRBD1 identical over 7 bases. J was trimmed by 0 bases and V by 6 bases; bases with no gene match: 1. This CDR3 is built from 13 residues. The V gene's germline CDR1 is MNHEY and CDR2 SVGAGI. The CDR3 reads CASRQGMNTEAFF. The CDR3 region has the DNA TGTGCCAGCAGACAGGGGATGAACACTGAAGCTTTCTTT.

The gene calls are TRBV4-3 and TRBJ1-4; the D is unclear. Germline values: CDR1 LGHNA, CDR2 YSLEER. There are 18 residues in the CDR3. Deletions cut 0 bases from V and 3 bases from J, with 17 bases between. The CDR3 here is CASSQDFRQNAANEKLFF. The CDR3 DNA is TGCGCCAGCAGCCAAGACTTCCGGCAAAATGCGGCTAATGAAAAACTGTTTTTT.

This clone has a single count. The chain combines TRBV2 with TRBJ2-7, with unresolved D. CDR3 length equals 11 residues. Germline CDR1 is SNHLY and CDR2 is FYNNEI. V was clipped by 5 bases and J by 8 bases, with 10 bases between them. CDR3 residues: CASSISRKQYF. The CDR3 DNA is TGTGCCAGCAGTATCTCGAGAAAGCAGTACTTC.

This clone appeared many times. V is TRBV19 and J is TRBJ1-5; TRBD1 might be the D (5 bases). The germline V and J ends were trimmed by 2 bases and 6 bases, with 11 bases remaining between them. CDR3 size: 14 residues. Germline V CDR1 and CDR2: LNHDA, SQIVND (reference sequence). CDR3 sequence (DNA): TGTGCCAGTAGTATAAAAACAGGCGGTCAGCCCCAGCATTTT. It translates to CASSIKTGGQPQHF.

The V call is TRBV12-3 or TRBV12-4, the J call TRBJ1-2; D is ambiguous. The V and J ends lost 5 bases and 6 bases respectively, with 10 bases between them. This CDR3 has 12 residues. The CDR3 DNA reads as TGTGCCAGCAGTGCGTTTGCCCATGGCTACACCTTC. The encoded protein is CASSAFAHGYTF.

This clone was seen repeatedly, ten times or more. The J gene is TRBJ2-1, the V gene TRBV7-2; 8 positions agree with TRBD1. This CDR3 has 15 amino acids. Trimming at V came to 5 bases and at J to 5 bases, leaving 8 bases not matched to a gene. CDR1 and CDR2 from the germline V gene are SGHTA and FQGNSA. This chain's CDR3 is CASSLHRTGNNEQFF. For the CDR3, the DNA is TGTGCCAGCAGCCTCCACCGGACAGGGAACAATGAGCAGTTCTTC.

The CDR3 spells CASSMAGGRNSPLHF. As DNA, the CDR3 is TGTGCCAGTAGTATGGCCGGGGGTCGGAATTCACCCCTCCACTTT. The chain uses TRBV19 and TRBJ1-6; D perhaps matches TRBD1 (5 bases). This CDR3 spans 15 amino acids. V lost 3 bases and J 7 bases, leaving 13 bases between the germline ends. Germline CDR1 LNHDA, CDR2 SQIVND (reference sequence). Drawing the rest from reference TRBV19 and TRBJ1-6, the complete variable domain is DGGITQSPKYLFRKEGQNVTLSCEQNLNHDAMYWYRQDPGQGLRLIYYSQIVNDFQKGDIAEGYSVSREKKESFPLTVTSAQKNPTAFYLCASSMAGGRNSPLHFGNGTRLTVT.

The gene calls are TRBV6-2 or TRBV6-3 and TRBJ2-1; D gene unclear. Deletions cut 4 bases from V and 7 bases from J, with 11 bases between. The CDR3 runs 13 residues. Germline CDR1 reads MNHEY; CDR2 reads SVGEGT. Here the CDR3 reads CASSSLGANEQFF. The DNA for the CDR3 is TGTGCCAGCAGTTCCCTAGGAGCGAATGAGCAGTTCTTC.

The chain links TRBV24-1 to TRBJ2-5, with a weak D call TRBD2 (5 bases). From germline, CDR1 is KGHDR and CDR2 SFDVKD. Trimming took off 4 bases at V and 5 bases at J, with 16 bases between the two ends. The CDR3 sequence is 15 residues long. The CDR3, as DNA: TGTGCCACCAGTGAAACCGGGTTAGCGCGCGAGACCCAGTACTTC. It yields the protein CATSETGLARETQYF.

The chain recombines TRBV5-8 with TRBJ2-7; 7 bases fit TRBD2. Germline assignment: CDR1 SGHTS and CDR2 YDEGEE. CDR3 length: 13 amino acids. V dropped 5 bases and J dropped 3; count of bases not matched to a gene: 5. The CDR3 reads CASRSAGNYEQYF. CDR3 sequence (DNA): TGTGCCAGCAGATCAGCGGGAAACTACGAGCAGTACTTC.

In this sample, this clone turned up a few times. J is TRBJ1-1 and V is TRBV19; TRBD1 agrees at 7 bases. Trimming at V came to 7 bases and at J to 5 bases, leaving 13 bases not matched to a gene. From germline, CDR1 is LNHDA and CDR2 SQIVND (reference sequence). CDR3 length equals 15 residues. The CDR3 coding sequence is TGTGCCAGTACTTCAGGGGGGAATACCTGGACTGAAGCTTTCTTT. Translating it yields CASTSGGNTWTEAFF. The variable domain in full, completed from reference TRBV19 and TRBJ1-1, reads DGGITQSPKYLFRKEGQNVTLSCEQNLNHDAMYWYRQDPGQGLRLIYYSQIVNDFQKGDIAEGYSVSREKKESFPLTVTSAQKNPTAFYLCASTSGGNTWTEAFFGQGTRLTVV.

The chain recombines TRBV27 with TRBJ1-4; D uncertain. Per germline, CDR1 MNHEY and CDR2 SMNVEV (reference sequence). This CDR3 has 15 residues. Trimming cost V 5 bases and J 8 bases, with 18 bases left between them. CDR3 protein: CASSPRNGGEEKLFF. CDR3 DNA: TGTGCCAGCAGTCCAAGGAACGGAGGAGAGGAAAAACTGTTTTTT.

This clone appeared a few times. The chain is built from TRBV28 and TRBJ1-1, with 8 bases matching TRBD1. Germline CDR1 is MDHEN and CDR2 is SYDVKM. CDR3 length: 13 amino acids. With 4 bases clipped from V and 5 bases from J, the junction kept 3 bases outside the gene matches. CDR3 region: CASSWTGRTEAFF. DNA for the CDR3: TGTGCCAGCAGTTGGACAGGGCGGACTGAAGCTTTCTTT.

The V gene is TRBV9, the J gene TRBJ2-7; D is perhaps TRBD1 (6 bases). The V end lost 2 bases, the J end lost 13 bases, and 19 bases lay between the germline ends. Germline CDR1 is SGDLS and CDR2 is YYNGEE. This CDR3 has 13 residues. In DNA form, the CDR3 reads TGTGCCAGCAGCGTCAGACCAGGGGACGTTCCCTACTTC. It translates to CASSVRPGDVPYF.

This chain joins TRBV28 and TRBJ1-5; perhaps TRBD1 as D (6 bases). Trimming stripped 7 bases from V and 5 bases from J, with 21 bases between. The CDR3 loop spans 16 amino acids. CDR1 and CDR2 (germline): MDHEN, SYDVKM. This CDR3 is CASTPSDSGWDQPQHF. CDR3 DNA sequence: TGTGCCAGCACCCCATCGGACAGTGGATGGGATCAGCCCCAGCATTTT.

The J gene is TRBJ2-7, the V gene TRBV4-2; D is perhaps TRBD2 (6 bases). V lost 0 bases to trimming and J lost 6 bases, with 15 bases between them. Per the germline V gene, CDR1 is LGHNA and CDR2 is YNFKEQ. The CDR3 has 15 residues. The CDR3 bases are TGTGCCAGCAGCCAAGATCTCGCGGGAAGGGGCGAGCAGTACTTC. This encodes CASSQDLAGRGEQYF.

The V gene is TRBV27, the J gene TRBJ2-5; 7 positions agree with TRBD1. V shed 4 bases and J 5 bases; nucleotides not matched to a gene: 10. Germline V lookup: CDR1 MNHEY, CDR2 SMNVEV (reference sequence). The CDR3 length is 15 residues. CDR3 loop: CASSWTGPRWETQYF. The CDR3 nucleotides read TGTGCCAGCAGTTGGACAGGACCGCGATGGGAGACCCAGTACTTC.

The rearrangement links TRBV18 to TRBJ2-5; 10 bases are shared with TRBD2. Germline V lookup: CDR1 KGHSH, CDR2 LQKENI. The CDR3 spans 16 residues. Trimming took 4 bases from V and 2 from J; bases not matched to a gene: 7. The chain's CDR3 is CASSQGTSVQQETQYF. The CDR3 coding sequence is TGTGCCAGCTCACAAGGGACTAGCGTCCAACAAGAGACCCAGTACTTC.

This clone was recorded only once. The chain recombines TRBV5-1 with TRBJ2-3, with a weak D call TRBD1 (5 bases). Trimming pared 0 bases from V and 1 base from J, leaving 6 bases between. The CDR3 has 14 amino acids. From germline, CDR1 is SGHRS and CDR2 YFSETQ. In DNA form, the CDR3 reads TGCGCCAGCAGCTTGGCACAGGGCACAGATACGCAGTATTTT. Protein sequence: CASSLAQGTDTQYF.

This clone was seen only a few times. The chain is built from TRBV5-6 and TRBJ1-4, with 8 bases fitting TRBD1. This CDR3 has 15 amino acids. V trimming: 4 bases; J trimming: 8 bases; junction bases outside the gene matches: 10. Per germline, CDR1 SGHDT and CDR2 YYEEEE. Here the CDR3 reads CASSPYRDRTEKLFF. The CDR3 DNA follows: TGTGCCAGCAGCCCGTACCGGGACAGGACGGAAAAACTGTTTTTT.

CDR3: CASSTGLKTQYF. CDR3 nucleotides: TGTGCCAGCAGTACGGGGTTGAAGACCCAGTACTTC. V and J are TRBV6-2 or TRBV6-3 and TRBJ2-5; the D gene is possibly TRBD2 (5 bases). CDR1 MNHEY and CDR2 SVGEGT come from the germline V gene. Trimming left V 5 bases short and J 6 bases short, with 10 bases between. The CDR3 runs 12 residues.

The rearrangement uses TRBV7-7 and TRBJ2-3; TRBD1 matches at 7 bases. Germline CDR1 and CDR2: SSHAT and FNYEAQ (reference sequence). V was pared by 3 bases and J by 5 bases, with 8 bases of the junction left unmatched. CDR3 length equals 15 residues. The CDR3 DNA is TGTGCCAGCAGCTTTAAGAAGGGGGCGGGAGATACGCAGTATTTT. It is translated as CASSFKKGAGDTQYF.

The chain has TRBV1 and TRBJ2-6; the DNA was not compared with TRBD2, the D call given in the table. TRBV1 has pseudogene status. The CDR3 is made up of 17 amino acids. The CDR3 bases are TGCACCAGCAGCCAAGAAGGTCAGACTACTGGGGCCAACGTCCTGACTTTC. It specifies CTSSQEGQTTGANVLTF.

V gene TRBV19 combines with J gene TRBJ2-1; 10 nucleotides match TRBD2. The V gene's germline CDR1 is LNHDA and CDR2 SQIVND (reference sequence). V lost 10 bases and J lost 5; bases outside the gene matches: 14. The CDR3 contains 16 residues. DNA for the CDR3: TGTGCCACCCACTATGGTAGCGGGGGGAACCACAATGAGCAGTTCTTC. Translating it yields CATHYGSGGNHNEQFF.

The V gene is TRBV2, the J gene TRBJ1-5; D is uncertain. The V gene lost 2 bases and the J gene lost 1 base, with 12 bases spanning the gap. Germline CDR1 SNHLY, CDR2 FYNNEI. The CDR3 is made up of 16 amino acids. The CDR3 region has the DNA TGTGCCAGCAGTGAACGGCAACTAGGGAGCAATCAGCCCCAGCATTTT. Protein sequence: CASSERQLGSNQPQHF.

For the CDR3, the DNA is TGTGCCAGCAGTTACGAAGGGGCTAGCAATCAGCCCCAGCATTTT. The encoded protein is CASSYEGASNQPQHF. The genes are TRBV6-2 or TRBV6-3 and TRBJ1-5; TRBD1 is a possible D gene (5 bases). This CDR3 contains 15 residues. The germline V gene encodes CDR1 MNHEY and CDR2 SVGEGT. V lost 2 bases and J lost 0, with 8 bases in between.

This chain links TRBV7-2 with TRBJ1-4, with TRBD1 matching 7 bases. Germline lookup yields CDR1 SGHTA and CDR2 FQGNSA. Germline trimming cut 5 bases from V and 0 bases from J; bases unmatched to any gene: 9. This CDR3 has 17 amino acids. CDR3 coding DNA: TGTGCCAGCAGCCCGAGGACAGGAGTTGCAACTAATGAAAAACTGTTTTTT. It codes for CASSPRTGVATNEKLFF.